The 15 T cell receptor beta chains given below trace back to one sample, sequenced in a study of beta chain features in type 1 diabetes. Reverse transcription of all isolated RNA meant that expressed TCRB transcripts were sequenced. The repertoire was sequenced with immunoSEQ multiplex PCR; TCRdb's copy has only in-frame clones and lacks some. This table has around 400,000 clones, roughly 13% appearing once. The sequenced material came from naive CD4+ T cells from blood. The source of these receptors is a man younger than 35 in good health.

This clone has only a few counts. V gene TRBV4-2 combines with J gene TRBJ2-5; maybe TRBD2 (5 bases). V was pared by 1 base and J by 2 bases, with 8 bases between. The CDR3 contains 14 residues. Germline CDR1 and CDR2: LGHNA and YNFKEQ. In nucleotides, the CDR3 is TGTGCCAGCAGCCAAGTTGCGGGTCAAGAGACCCAGTACTTC. As protein: CASSQVAGQETQYF.

The chain carries TRBV6-1 and TRBJ2-1; 10 nucleotides match TRBD1. There are 14 residues in the CDR3. The J segment lost 8 bases and the V segment lost 7 bases, leaving 8 bases of the junction unmatched. CDR1 MNHNS and CDR2 SASEGT come from the germline V gene. This CDR3 is CASISGTGVHEQFF. In nucleotides, the CDR3 is TGTGCCAGCATAAGCGGGACAGGGGTTCATGAGCAGTTCTTC.

CDR3 nucleotide sequence: TGTGCCAGCAGCGTAACTAGCGGGAGCTCCTACAATGAGCAGTTCTTC. Its translation: CASSVTSGSSYNEQFF. J is TRBJ2-1 and V is TRBV5-4; 11 positions agree with TRBD2. After removal of 4 bases from V and 0 bases from J, the junction contained 3 bases not matched to a gene. CDR1 SGHNT and CDR2 YYREEE come from the germline V gene (reference sequence). This CDR3 is 16 amino acids long.

This clone was seen a few times. The CDR3 DNA sequence: TGTGCCAGCAGCTTAGCGCAGGGGCTGGACGAGCAGTACTTC. It encodes CASSLAQGLDEQYF. The gene calls are TRBV7-2 and TRBJ2-7, with D possibly matching TRBD1 (6 bases). The germline V gene has CDR1 SGHTA and CDR2 FQGNSA. The CDR3 sequence is 14 residues long. V was clipped by 0 bases and J by 5 bases, with 11 bases between them.

The table lists this clone with a count of one. This CDR3 reads CASSYSGTGRGEKLFF. The CDR3 nucleotides read TGTGCCAGCAGTTACTCAGGAACAGGGCGAGGAGAAAAACTGTTTTTT. The chain employs TRBV6-5 and TRBJ1-4; the D gene is possibly TRBD1 (6 bases). Germline V gene sequence: CDR1 MNHEY, CDR2 SVGAGI. The CDR3 has 16 amino acids. The V gene lost 0 bases and the J gene lost 8 bases, with 16 bases spanning the gap.

This clone was seen only a few times. The chain carries TRBV10-3 and TRBJ2-1, with D possibly TRBD2 on 6 matching bases. Germline assignment: CDR1 ENHRY and CDR2 SYGVKD. The V gene lost 6 bases and the J gene lost 9 bases, with 12 bases spanning the gap. The CDR3 has 12 residues. Written as DNA, the CDR3 is TGTGCCATCAGGGGGGGTTCCAGTGAGCAGTTCTTC. Its translation is CAIRGGSSEQFF.

This clone was detected a few times. The CDR3 DNA reads TGCGCCAGCACGGGACTAGCGGGATCGGTAGAGACCCAGTACTTC. Translated: CASTGLAGSVETQYF. The chain has TRBV5-1 and TRBJ2-5; 13 nucleotides line up with TRBD2. Germline loops: CDR1 SGHRS, CDR2 YFSETQ. The CDR3 is 15 residues long. V gave up 6 bases and J gave up 4 bases; unmatched junction bases: 6. Looking up the rest from reference TRBV5-1 and TRBJ2-5 gives the full variable domain: KAGVTQTPRYLIKTRGQQVTLSCSPISGHRSVSWYQQTPGQGLQFLFEYFSETQRNKGNFPGRFSGRQFSNSRSEMNVSTLELGDSALYLCASTGLAGSVETQYFGPGTRLLVL.

This chain links TRBV7-2 with TRBJ2-1, with TRBD2 matching 7 bases. This CDR3 comprises 16 residues. V lost 4 bases to trimming and J lost 2 bases; unmatched junction nucleotides: 8. Germline loops: CDR1 SGHTA, CDR2 FQGNSA. The CDR3: CASSSPLAVTYNEQFF. The CDR3 DNA reads as TGTGCCAGCAGCTCCCCGCTAGCGGTTACCTACAATGAGCAGTTCTTC.

This clone appeared a few times. The V call is TRBV5-1, the J call TRBJ2-5; 7 nucleotides align to TRBD1. The CDR3 consists of 15 residues. CDR1 and CDR2 from the germline V gene are SGHRS and YFSETQ. V lost 6 bases and J lost 4; bases outside the gene matches: 12. This CDR3 reads CASNARQGVPETQYF. The CDR3 region has the DNA TGCGCCAGCAATGCGAGACAGGGAGTTCCAGAGACCCAGTACTTC. Combining the CDR3 with reference TRBV5-1 and TRBJ2-5 gives the whole variable domain KAGVTQTPRYLIKTRGQQVTLSCSPISGHRSVSWYQQTPGQGLQFLFEYFSETQRNKGNFPGRFSGRQFSNSRSEMNVSTLELGDSALYLCASNARQGVPETQYFGPGTRLLVL.

This clone has a handful of counts. This sequence joins TRBV15 and TRBJ2-1; D might be TRBD2 (7 bases). Germline loops: CDR1 LNHNV, CDR2 YYDKDF (reference sequence). V lost 1 base to trimming and J lost 4 bases, with 11 bases between them. CDR3 size: 15 residues. The CDR3 spells CATSRVGGAYNEQFF. In DNA, the CDR3 is TGTGCCACCAGCAGAGTGGGGGGGGCGTACAATGAGCAGTTCTTC.

This clone has just a few counts. The genes are TRBV5-8 and TRBJ1-1; TRBD1 might be the D (6 bases). Germline assignment: CDR1 SGHTS and CDR2 YDEGEE. The V and J ends lost 4 bases and 0 bases respectively, with 22 bases between them. The CDR3 covers 18 residues. In DNA, the CDR3 is TGTGCCAGCAGCCTAGCGGGACAATCTTCTTACATGAACACTGAAGCTTTCTTT. This encodes CASSLAGQSSYMNTEAFF.

Only a few counts were recorded for this clone. Additional DNA sequences in this sample encode the identical CDR3. The chain carries TRBV4-3 and TRBJ1-5; 9 bases agree with TRBD1. Per germline, CDR1 LGHNA and CDR2 YSLEER. The CDR3 covers 15 residues. J lost 4 bases, V lost 3 bases, and 4 bases had no gene match. CDR3 amino acids: CASSQGTGPNQPQHF. The CDR3 DNA sequence: TGCGCCAGCAGCCAGGGGACAGGGCCGAATCAGCCCCAGCATTTT.

This clone was counted a few times. V usage is TRBV30 and J usage is TRBJ1-5; TRBD1 matches 8 bases. CDR1 is GTSNPN and CDR2 is SVGIG in the germline V gene (reference sequence). The CDR3 is 15 amino acids. V dropped 5 bases and J dropped 7; count of bases not matched to a gene: 13. The CDR3 spells CAWADLGQGSQPQHF. In DNA, the CDR3 is TGTGCCTGGGCAGATTTAGGACAGGGAAGCCAGCCCCAGCATTTT.

The table lists this clone with a few counts. This sequence joins TRBV9 and TRBJ2-5; no firm D call. Germline lookup yields CDR1 SGDLS and CDR2 YYNGEE. The CDR3 has 16 amino acids. With 4 bases removed from V and 2 bases from J, the gap between germline ends came to 18 bases. The DNA of the CDR3 is TGTGCCAGCAGCCCCCATCGGTTGCTCATACAAGAGACCCAGTACTTC. Translating it yields CASSPHRLLIQETQYF.

This chain uses TRBV5-4 with TRBJ2-5; 7 positions agree with TRBD2. From germline, CDR1 is SGHNT and CDR2 YYREEE (reference sequence). Germline trimming cut 1 base from V and 5 bases from J; bases unmatched to any gene: 8. This CDR3 comprises 15 residues. The CDR3: CASSLQREAGETQYF. The CDR3 bases are TGTGCCAGCAGCTTGCAACGGGAGGCGGGGGAGACCCAGTACTTC.